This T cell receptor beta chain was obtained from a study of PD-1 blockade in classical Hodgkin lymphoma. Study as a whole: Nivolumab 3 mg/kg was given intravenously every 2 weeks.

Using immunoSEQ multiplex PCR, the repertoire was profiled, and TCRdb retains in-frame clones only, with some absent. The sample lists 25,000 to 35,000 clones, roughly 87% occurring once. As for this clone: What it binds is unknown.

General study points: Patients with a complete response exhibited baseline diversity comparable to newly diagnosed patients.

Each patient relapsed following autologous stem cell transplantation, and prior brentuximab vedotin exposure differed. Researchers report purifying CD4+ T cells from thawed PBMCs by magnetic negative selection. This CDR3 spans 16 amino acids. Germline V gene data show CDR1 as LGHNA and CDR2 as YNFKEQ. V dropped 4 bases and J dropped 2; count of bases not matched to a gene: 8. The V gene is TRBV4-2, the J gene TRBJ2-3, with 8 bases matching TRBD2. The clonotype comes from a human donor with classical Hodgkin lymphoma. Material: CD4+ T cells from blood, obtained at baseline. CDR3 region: CASSPRSGSLTDTQYF. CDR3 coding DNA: TGTGCCAGCAGCCCCAGGAGCGGGAGCCTCACAGATACGCAGTATTTT.